This T cell receptor (beta chain) was captured by sequencing in a study of CD8+ T cells in alopecia areata. The CDR3 loop spans 14 amino acids. The germline CDR1 and CDR2 sequences are SEHNR and FQNEAQ (reference sequence). Trimming pared 3 bases from V and 5 bases from J, leaving 8 bases between. In each case, RNA was isolated and then reverse transcribed into cDNA as the sequencing template. TCRdb keeps only in-frame clones here, not all; method: immunoSEQ multiplex PCR. The sample records fewer than 200,000 clones, 59% being singletons. This clonotype was obtained from a human donor with alopecia areata. The sample was CD4+ T cells sorted from blood, taken at week 0. This chain links TRBV7-9 with TRBJ1-6, with D perhaps TRBD1 (5 bases). The CDR3 protein is CASSLGQDNSPLHF. The CDR3 DNA follows: TGTGCCAGCAGCTTGGGGCAGGATAATTCACCCCTCCACTTT.